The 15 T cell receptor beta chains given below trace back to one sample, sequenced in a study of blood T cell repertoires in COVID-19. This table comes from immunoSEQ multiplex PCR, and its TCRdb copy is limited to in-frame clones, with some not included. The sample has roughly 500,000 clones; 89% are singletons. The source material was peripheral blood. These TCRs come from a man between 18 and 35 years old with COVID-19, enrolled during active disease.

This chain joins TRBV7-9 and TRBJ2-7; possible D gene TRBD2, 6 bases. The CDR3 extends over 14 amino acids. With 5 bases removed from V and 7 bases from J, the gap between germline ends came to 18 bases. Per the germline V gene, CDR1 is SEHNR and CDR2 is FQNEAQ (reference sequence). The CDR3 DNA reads TGTGCCAGCAGCAATTTGGAGGGCGAGGATGAGCAGTACTTC. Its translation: CASSNLEGEDEQYF.

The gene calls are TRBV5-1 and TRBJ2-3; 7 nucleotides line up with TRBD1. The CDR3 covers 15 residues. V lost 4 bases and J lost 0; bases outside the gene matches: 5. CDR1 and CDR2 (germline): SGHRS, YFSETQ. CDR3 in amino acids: CASSGQVSSTDTQYF. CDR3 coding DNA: TGCGCCAGCAGCGGACAGGTTTCTAGCACAGATACGCAGTATTTT.

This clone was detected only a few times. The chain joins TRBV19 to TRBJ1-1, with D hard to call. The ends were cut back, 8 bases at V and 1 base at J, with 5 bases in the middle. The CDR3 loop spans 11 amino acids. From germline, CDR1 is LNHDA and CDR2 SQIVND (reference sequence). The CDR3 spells CASPGNTEAFF. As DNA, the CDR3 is TGTGCCAGTCCGGGGAACACTGAAGCTTTCTTT.

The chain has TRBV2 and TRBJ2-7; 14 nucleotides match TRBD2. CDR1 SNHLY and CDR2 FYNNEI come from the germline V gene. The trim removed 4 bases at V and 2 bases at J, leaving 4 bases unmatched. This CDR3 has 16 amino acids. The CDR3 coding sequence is TGTGCCAGCAGTGGGGGGACTAGCGGGGGTACCTACGAGCAGTACTTC. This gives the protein CASSGGTSGGTYEQYF.

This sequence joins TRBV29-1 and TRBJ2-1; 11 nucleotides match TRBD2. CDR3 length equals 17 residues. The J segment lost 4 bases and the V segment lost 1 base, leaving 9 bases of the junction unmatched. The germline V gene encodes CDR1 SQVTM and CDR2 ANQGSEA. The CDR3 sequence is CSVEGLAGTRGYNEQFF. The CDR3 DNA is TGCAGCGTTGAAGGACTAGCGGGGACGAGGGGTTACAATGAGCAGTTCTTC.

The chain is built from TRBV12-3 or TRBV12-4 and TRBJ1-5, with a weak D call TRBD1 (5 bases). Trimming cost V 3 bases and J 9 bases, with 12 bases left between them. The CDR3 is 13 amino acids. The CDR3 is CASSLGGKRPQHF. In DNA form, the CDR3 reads TGTGCCAGCAGTTTGGGGGGAAAGCGGCCCCAGCATTTT.

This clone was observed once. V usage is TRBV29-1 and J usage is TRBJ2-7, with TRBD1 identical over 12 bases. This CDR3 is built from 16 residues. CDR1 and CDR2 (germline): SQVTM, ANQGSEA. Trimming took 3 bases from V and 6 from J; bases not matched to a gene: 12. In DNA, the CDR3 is TGCAGCGTTGAGTGGGGGGACAGGGGGCGAGTATCCGAGCAGTACTTC. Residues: CSVEWGDRGRVSEQYF.

CDR3 sequence: CASSQDSGGRANEQYF. The CDR3 coding sequence is TGTGCCAGCAGCCAAGATTCGGGCGGGAGGGCCAACGAGCAGTACTTC. This chain uses TRBV3-1 (or the pseudogene TRBV3-2) with TRBJ2-7, with 9 bases matching TRBD2. The CDR3 extends over 16 amino acids. Trimming cost V 0 bases and J 5 bases; bases outside gene matches: 8. Germline CDR1 and CDR2: LGHDT and YNNKEL (reference sequence).

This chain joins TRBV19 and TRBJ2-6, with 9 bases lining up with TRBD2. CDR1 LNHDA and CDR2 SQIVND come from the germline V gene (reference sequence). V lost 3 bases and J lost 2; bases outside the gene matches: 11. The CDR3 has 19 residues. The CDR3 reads CASSIWKISGGAGANVLTF. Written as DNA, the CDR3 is TGTGCCAGTAGTATCTGGAAGATTAGCGGGGGAGCTGGGGCCAACGTCCTGACTTTC.

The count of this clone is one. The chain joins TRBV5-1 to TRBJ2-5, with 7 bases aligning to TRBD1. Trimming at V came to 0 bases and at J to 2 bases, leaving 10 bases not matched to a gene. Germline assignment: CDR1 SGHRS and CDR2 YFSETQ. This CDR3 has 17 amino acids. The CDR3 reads CASSLVGQLRGQETQYF. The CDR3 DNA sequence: TGCGCCAGCAGCTTGGTGGGACAGTTGCGAGGTCAAGAGACCCAGTACTTC.

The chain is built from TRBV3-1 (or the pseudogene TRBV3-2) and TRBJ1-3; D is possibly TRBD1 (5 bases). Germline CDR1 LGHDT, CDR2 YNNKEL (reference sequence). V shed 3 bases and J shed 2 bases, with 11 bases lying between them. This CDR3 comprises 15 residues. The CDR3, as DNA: TGTGCCAGCAGCCACCCGACAGTCCCTGGAAACACCATATATTTT. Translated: CASSHPTVPGNTIYF.

The CDR3 bases are TGTGCCAGCAGCCGGACTAGCGGGAGGTTGAACGAGCAGTACTTC. It translates to CASSRTSGRLNEQYF. The genes are TRBV7-2 and TRBJ2-7, with 14 bases that match TRBD2. CDR1 is SGHTA and CDR2 is FQGNSA in the germline V gene. Germline trimming cut 5 bases from V and 5 bases from J; bases unmatched to any gene: 5. This CDR3 region has 15 residues.

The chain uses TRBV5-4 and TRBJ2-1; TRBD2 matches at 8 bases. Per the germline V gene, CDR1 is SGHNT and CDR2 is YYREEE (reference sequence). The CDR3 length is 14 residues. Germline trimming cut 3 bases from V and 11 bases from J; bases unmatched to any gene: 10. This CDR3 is CASSSGLERNQQFF. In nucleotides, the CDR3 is TGTGCCAGCAGCTCGGGACTAGAGAGGAATCAGCAGTTCTTC. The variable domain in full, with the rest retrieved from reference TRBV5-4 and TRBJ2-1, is ETGVTQSPTHLIKTRGQQVTLRCSSQSGHNTVSWYQQALGQGPQFIFQYYREEENGRGNFPPRFSGLQFPNYSSELNVNALELDDSALYLCASSSGLERNQQFFGPGTRLTVL.

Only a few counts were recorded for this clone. The CDR3 DNA sequence: TGTGCCAGCAGTTTTCGGGGATCGGGCAATCAGCCCCAGCATTTT. Amino acid sequence: CASSFRGSGNQPQHF. This chain links TRBV27 with TRBJ1-5; D unclear. Germline V gene data show CDR1 as MNHEY and CDR2 as SMNVEV (reference sequence). The CDR3 sequence is 15 residues long. V lost 3 bases and J 2 bases, leaving 11 bases between the germline ends.

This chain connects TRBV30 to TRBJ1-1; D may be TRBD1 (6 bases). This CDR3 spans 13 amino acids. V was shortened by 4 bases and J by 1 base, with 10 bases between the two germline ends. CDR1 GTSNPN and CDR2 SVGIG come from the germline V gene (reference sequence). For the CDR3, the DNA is TGTGCCTGGACCAGAGGGGGGAACACTGAAGCTTTCTTT. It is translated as CAWTRGGNTEAFF.